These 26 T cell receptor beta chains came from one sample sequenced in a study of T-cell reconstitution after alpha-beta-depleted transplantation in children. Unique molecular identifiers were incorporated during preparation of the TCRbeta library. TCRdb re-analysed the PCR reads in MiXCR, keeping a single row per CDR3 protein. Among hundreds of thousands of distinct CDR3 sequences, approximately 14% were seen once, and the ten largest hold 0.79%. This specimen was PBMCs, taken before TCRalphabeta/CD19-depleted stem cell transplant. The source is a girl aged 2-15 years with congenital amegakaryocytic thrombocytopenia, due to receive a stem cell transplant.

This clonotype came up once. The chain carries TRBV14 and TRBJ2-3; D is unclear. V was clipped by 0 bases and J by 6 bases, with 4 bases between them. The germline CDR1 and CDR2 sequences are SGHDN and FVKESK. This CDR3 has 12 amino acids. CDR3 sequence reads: CASSQEWDTQYF. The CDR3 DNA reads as TGTGCCAGCAGCCAAGAATGGGATACGCAGTATTTT.

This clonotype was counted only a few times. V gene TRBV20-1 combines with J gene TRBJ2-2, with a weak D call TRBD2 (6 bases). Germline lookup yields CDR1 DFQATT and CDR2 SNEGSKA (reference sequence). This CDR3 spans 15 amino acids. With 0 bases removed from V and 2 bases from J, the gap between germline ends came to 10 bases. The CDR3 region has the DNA TGCAGTGCTAGAGATTCCGGGACTAACACCGGGGAGCTGTTTTTT. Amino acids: CSARDSGTNTGELFF.

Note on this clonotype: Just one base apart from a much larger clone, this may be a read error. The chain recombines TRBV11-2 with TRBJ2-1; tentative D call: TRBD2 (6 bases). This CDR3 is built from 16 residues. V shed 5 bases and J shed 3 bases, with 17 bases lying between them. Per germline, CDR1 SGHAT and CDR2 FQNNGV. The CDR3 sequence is CASSPRTNGFYNEQFF. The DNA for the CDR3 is TGTGCCAGCAGCCCCCGGACTAACGGGTTCTACAATGAGCAGTTCTTC.

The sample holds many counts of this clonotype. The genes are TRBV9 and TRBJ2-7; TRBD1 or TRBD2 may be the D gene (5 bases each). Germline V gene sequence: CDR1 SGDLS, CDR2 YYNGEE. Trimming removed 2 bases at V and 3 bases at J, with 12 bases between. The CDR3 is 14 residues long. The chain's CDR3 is CASSVGGSGYEQYF. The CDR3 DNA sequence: TGTGCCAGCAGCGTTGGGGGTTCGGGCTACGAGCAGTACTTC.

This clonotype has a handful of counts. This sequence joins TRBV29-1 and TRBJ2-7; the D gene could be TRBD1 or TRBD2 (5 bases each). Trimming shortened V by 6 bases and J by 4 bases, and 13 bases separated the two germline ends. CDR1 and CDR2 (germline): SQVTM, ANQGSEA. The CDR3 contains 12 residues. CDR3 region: CSVGRDGYEQYF. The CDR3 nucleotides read TGCAGCGTCGGTCGGGACGGTTACGAGCAGTACTTC.

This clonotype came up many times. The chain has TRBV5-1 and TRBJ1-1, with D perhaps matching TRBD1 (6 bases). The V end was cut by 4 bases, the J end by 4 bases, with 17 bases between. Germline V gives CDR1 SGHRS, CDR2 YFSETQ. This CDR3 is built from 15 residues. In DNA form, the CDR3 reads TGCGCCAGCAGCGCATCTAGGGGGGGCAGCACTGAAGCTTTCTTT. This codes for CASSASRGGSTEAFF.

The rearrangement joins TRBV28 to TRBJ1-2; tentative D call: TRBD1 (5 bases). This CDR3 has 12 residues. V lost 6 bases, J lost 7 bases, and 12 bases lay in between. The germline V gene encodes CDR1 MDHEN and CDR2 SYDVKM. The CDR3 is CASSDSGLGYTF. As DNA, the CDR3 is TGTGCCAGCAGCGACTCGGGACTTGGCTACACCTTC.

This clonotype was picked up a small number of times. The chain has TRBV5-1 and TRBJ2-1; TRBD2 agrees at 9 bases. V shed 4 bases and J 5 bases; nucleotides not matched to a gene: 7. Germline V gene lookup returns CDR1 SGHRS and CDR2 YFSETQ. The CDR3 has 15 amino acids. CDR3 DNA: TGCGCCAGCAGCGTAACGGGACTAGCTAACAATGAGCAGTTCTTC. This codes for CASSVTGLANNEQFF.

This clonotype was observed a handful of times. CDR3 coding DNA: TGTGCCATCAGTGAGTCCGGGCTAGCGGGTGGCAATGAGCAGTTCTTC. Translation: CAISESGLAGGNEQFF. This chain links TRBV10-3 with TRBJ2-1; 8 bases map to TRBD2. Per germline, CDR1 ENHRY and CDR2 SYGVKD. The CDR3 has 16 residues. Trimming took 0 bases from V and 6 from J; bases not matched to a gene: 7.

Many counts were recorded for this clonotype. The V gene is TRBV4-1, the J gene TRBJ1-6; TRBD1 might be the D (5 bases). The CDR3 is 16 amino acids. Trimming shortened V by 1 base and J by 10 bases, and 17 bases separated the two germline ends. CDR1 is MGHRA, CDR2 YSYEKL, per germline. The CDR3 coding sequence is TGCGCCAGCAGCCAAGGATCCGGGACTATTGGGTCACCCCTCCACTTT. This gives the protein CASSQGSGTIGSPLHF.

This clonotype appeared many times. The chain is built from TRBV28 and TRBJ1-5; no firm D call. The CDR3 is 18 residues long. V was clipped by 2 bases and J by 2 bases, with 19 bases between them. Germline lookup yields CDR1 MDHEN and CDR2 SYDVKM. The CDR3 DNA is TGTGCCAGCAGTTTAGGCCTTAATTTTGGGTTGGGCAATCAGCCCCAGCATTTT. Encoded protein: CASSLGLNFGLGNQPQHF.

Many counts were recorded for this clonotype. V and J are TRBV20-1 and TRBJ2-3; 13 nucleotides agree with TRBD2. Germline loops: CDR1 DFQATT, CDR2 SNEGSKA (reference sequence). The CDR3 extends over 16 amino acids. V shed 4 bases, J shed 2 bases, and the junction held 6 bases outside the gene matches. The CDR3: CSATGLAGDPTDTQYF. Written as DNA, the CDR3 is TGCAGTGCTACCGGACTAGCGGGAGACCCCACAGATACGCAGTATTTT.

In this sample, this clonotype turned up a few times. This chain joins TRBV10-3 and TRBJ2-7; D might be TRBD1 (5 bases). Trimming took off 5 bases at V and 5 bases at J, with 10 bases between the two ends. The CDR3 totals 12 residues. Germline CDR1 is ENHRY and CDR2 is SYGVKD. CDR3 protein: CAISSQGNEQYF. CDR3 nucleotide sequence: TGTGCCATCAGTTCTCAGGGAAACGAGCAGTACTTC.

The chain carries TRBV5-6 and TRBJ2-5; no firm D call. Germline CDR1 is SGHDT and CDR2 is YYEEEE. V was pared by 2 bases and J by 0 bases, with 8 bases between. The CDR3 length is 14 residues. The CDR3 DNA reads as TGTGCCAGCAGCTTAATAGAGTACCAAGAGACCCAGTACTTC. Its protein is CASSLIEYQETQYF.

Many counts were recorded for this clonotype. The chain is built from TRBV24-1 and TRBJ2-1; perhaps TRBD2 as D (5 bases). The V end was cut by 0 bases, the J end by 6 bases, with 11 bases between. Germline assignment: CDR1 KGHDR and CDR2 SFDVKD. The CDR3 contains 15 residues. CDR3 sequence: CATSDLAAGLNEQFF. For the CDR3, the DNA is TGTGCCACCAGTGATTTGGCGGCGGGCCTCAATGAGCAGTTCTTC.

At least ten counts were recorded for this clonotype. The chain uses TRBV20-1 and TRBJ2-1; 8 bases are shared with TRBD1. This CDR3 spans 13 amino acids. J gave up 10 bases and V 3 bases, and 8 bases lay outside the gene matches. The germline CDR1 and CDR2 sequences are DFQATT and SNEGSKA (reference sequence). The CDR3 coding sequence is TGCAGTGCTAGTATCCAGGGGGCATGGGAGCAGTTCTTC. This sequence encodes CSASIQGAWEQFF.

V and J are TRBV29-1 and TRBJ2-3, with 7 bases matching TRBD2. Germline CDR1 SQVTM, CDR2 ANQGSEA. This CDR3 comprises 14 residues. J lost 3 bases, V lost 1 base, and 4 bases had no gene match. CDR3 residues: CSVEGRETTDTQYF. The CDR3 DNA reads TGCAGCGTTGAAGGGCGGGAGACAACAGATACGCAGTATTTT.

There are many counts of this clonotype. CDR3 sequence (DNA): TGCAGTGCTTGGGCAGAGATGGGGGGAATGACTGAAGCTTTCTTT. As protein: CSAWAEMGGMTEAFF. The J gene is TRBJ1-1, the V gene TRBV20-1, with D possibly being TRBD1 (5 bases). The CDR3 spans 15 residues. The germline V gene has CDR1 DFQATT and CDR2 SNEGSKA (reference sequence). V was trimmed by 5 bases and J by 5 bases, leaving 21 bases between them.

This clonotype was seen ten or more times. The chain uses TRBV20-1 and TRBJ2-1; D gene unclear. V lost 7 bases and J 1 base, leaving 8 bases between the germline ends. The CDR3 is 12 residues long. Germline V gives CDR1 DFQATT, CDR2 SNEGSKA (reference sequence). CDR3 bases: TGCAGTGGCCTCGCTTCCTACAATGAGCAGTTCTTC. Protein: CSGLASYNEQFF.

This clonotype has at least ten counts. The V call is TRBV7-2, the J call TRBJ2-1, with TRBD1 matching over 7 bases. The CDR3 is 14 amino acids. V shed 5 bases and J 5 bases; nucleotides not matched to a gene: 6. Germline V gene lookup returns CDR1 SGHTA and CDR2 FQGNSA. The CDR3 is CASSPTRGHNEQFF. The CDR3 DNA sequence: TGTGCCAGCAGCCCCACTAGGGGGCACAATGAGCAGTTCTTC.

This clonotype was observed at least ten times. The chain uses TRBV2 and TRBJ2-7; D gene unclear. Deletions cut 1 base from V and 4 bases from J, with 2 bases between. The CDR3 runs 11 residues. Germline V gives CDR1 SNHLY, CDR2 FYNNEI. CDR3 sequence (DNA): TGTGCCAGCAGTGAAGAGTACGAGCAGTACTTC. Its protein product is CASSEEYEQYF. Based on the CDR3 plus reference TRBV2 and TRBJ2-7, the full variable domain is EPEVTQTPSHQVTQMGQEVILRCVPISNHLYFYWYRQILGQKVEFLVSFYNNEISEKSEIFDDQFSVERPDGSNFTLKIRSTKLEDSAMYFCASSEEYEQYFGPGTRLTVT.

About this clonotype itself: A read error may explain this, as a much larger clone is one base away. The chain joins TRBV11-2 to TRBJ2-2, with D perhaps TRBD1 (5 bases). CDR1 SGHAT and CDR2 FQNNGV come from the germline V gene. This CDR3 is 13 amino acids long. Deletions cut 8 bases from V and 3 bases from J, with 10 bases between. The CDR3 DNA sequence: TGTGCCAGCGTTAGACAGCACACCGGGGAGCTGTTTTTT. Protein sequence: CASVRQHTGELFF.

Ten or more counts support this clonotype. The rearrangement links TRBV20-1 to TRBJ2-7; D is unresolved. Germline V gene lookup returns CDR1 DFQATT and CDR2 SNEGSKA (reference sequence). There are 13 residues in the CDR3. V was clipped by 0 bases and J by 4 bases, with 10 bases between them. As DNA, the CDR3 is TGCAGTGCTAGAGATCGTCAGCAATACGAGCAGTACTTC. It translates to CSARDRQQYEQYF.

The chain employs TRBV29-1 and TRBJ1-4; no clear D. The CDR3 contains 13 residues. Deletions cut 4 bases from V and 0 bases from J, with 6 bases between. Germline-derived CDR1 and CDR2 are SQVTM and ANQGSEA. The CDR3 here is CSVARTTNEKLFF. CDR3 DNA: TGCAGCGTTGCCAGGACAACTAATGAAAAACTGTTTTTT.

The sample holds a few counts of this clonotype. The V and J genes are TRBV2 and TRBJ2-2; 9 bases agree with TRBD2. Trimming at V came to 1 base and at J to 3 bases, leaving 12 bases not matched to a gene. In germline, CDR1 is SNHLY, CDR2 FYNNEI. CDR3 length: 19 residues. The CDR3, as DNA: TGTGCCAGCAGTGAAGGGTGGCTCTTGGGCGGGAGGGACACCGGGGAGCTGTTTTTT. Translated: CASSEGWLLGGRDTGELFF.

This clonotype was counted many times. The CDR3 region has the DNA TGCGCCAGCACACTCACCGACAGGACTAATGAAAAACTGTTTTTT. Translated, it gives CASTLTDRTNEKLFF. This chain joins TRBV5-1 and TRBJ1-4; D might be TRBD1 (6 bases). This CDR3 comprises 15 residues. The V gene's germline CDR1 is SGHRS and CDR2 YFSETQ. V lost 6 bases and J 2 bases, leaving 14 bases between the germline ends.